This T cell receptor beta chain originates from a study of identical twins. This clonotype was counted a few times. Every donor was a healthy Caucasian. Trimming left V 2 bases short and J 3 bases short, with 19 bases between. Germline V gene sequence: CDR1 SGHDT, CDR2 YYEEEE. The CDR3 is made up of 17 amino acids. Using its own MiXCR run on the 5' RACE reads, TCRdb lists one record per CDR3 protein. The table records approximately 230,000 distinct CDR3 sequences, 6.5% to 8% of them present only once. The same sample was also studied in work on T cells expressing NK-cell markers. That study reports: Sorted CD3+CD56-NKG2C+, CD3+CD56+NKG2C- and CD3+CD56+NKG2C+ T cells were the source of the TCR beta repertoires. HCMV seropositivity characterized most of the eight sequenced donors, and seronegativity one.

The receptor comes from a woman aged 18-29 years in good health. The sample taken for sequencing was CD8+ T cells sorted from blood. The chain couples TRBV5-6 to TRBJ2-3, with a tentative D call TRBD1 (5 bases). This CDR3 reads CASSLIEVAGFTDTQYF. The CDR3 DNA reads TGTGCCAGCAGCTTAATTGAAGTTGCAGGGTTTACAGATACGCAGTATTTT.